The 30 T cell receptor beta chains reported below all come from one sample, sequenced in a study of spatial heterogeneity in lung cancer. Antigen specificity for these receptors is unknown. Time point reported: sample taken at primary tumor resection. A single record per CDR3 protein comes from TCRdb applying MiXCR to the 5' RACE reads. The profile shows roughly 4,000 distinct CDR3 sequences, about 15% of them singletons. Study-wide results and limits: Tumoral mutation counts were tracked by counts of expanded intratumoral alpha and beta TCRs.

The material was lung tumor tissue, obtained at surgery. The receptors shown here come from a female donor with early-stage non-small cell lung cancer.

This clonotype is large by share. The library was designed around alpha chains, so this beta chain is a stray read whose abundance carries little weight. The chain couples TRBV4-1 to TRBJ2-5; 7 nucleotides match TRBD1. J lost 2 bases, V lost 4 bases, and 10 bases had no gene match. The CDR3 runs to 16 residues. Germline CDR1 is MGHRA and CDR2 is YSYEKL. The CDR3 sequence is CASSPRQGGSQETQYF. The CDR3 nucleotides are TGCGCCAGCAGCCCCCGACAGGGCGGATCTCAAGAGACCCAGTACTTC.

In this sample, this clonotype is medium-sized (0.01 to 0.1%). This beta chain is a stray read from a library made for alpha chains; its abundance is not meaningful. The J gene is TRBJ1-5, the V gene TRBV15; D is uncertain. CDR1 and CDR2 (germline): LNHNV, YYDKDF (reference sequence). This CDR3 comprises 16 residues. V was pared by 0 bases and J by 2 bases, with 11 bases between. The CDR3 sequence is CATSREAGYGNQPQHF. The CDR3 region has the DNA TGTGCCACCAGCAGAGAGGCAGGTTACGGCAATCAGCCCCAGCATTTT.

This clonotype is judged medium-sized. Being off target in a library aimed at alpha chains, this beta chain has a size of little meaning. The CDR3 DNA follows: TGTGCCAGCAGCAGACGGACAGGGGGTAGGGGCTACACCTTC. As protein: CASSRRTGGRGYTF. This sequence joins TRBV7-4 and TRBJ1-2; 10 bases align to TRBD1. V shed 5 bases, J shed 8 bases, and the junction held 8 bases outside the gene matches. The CDR3 has 14 amino acids. Looked up from germline, CDR1 is SGHVT and CDR2 is SQSDAQ. Together with reference TRBV7-4 and TRBJ1-2, the CDR3 gives the full variable domain: GAGVSQSPRYKVAKRGRDVALRCDSISGHVTLYWYRQTLGQGSEVLTYSQSDAQRDKSGRPSGRFSAERPERSVSTLKIQRTEQGDSAVYLCASSRRTGGRGYTFGSGTRLTVV.

Sample share makes this clonotype medium-sized (0.01 to 0.1%). Since it is a stray read in a library aimed at alpha chains, this beta chain has a size that is not meaningful. The gene calls are TRBV20-1 and TRBJ2-1, with 7 positions matching TRBD1. The CDR3 spans 14 residues. The germline V gene encodes CDR1 DFQATT and CDR2 SNEGSKA (reference sequence). Trimming at V came to 3 bases and at J to 5 bases, leaving 7 bases not matched to a gene. CDR3 amino acids: CSARSGGMDNEQFF. The CDR3 DNA reads TGCAGTGCTAGGTCAGGGGGTATGGACAATGAGCAGTTCTTC.

This clonotype ranks as medium-sized. In a library made to pick up alpha chains, this beta chain is a stray read with a size that means little. This sequence joins TRBV2 and TRBJ1-5; D uncertain. Per germline, CDR1 SNHLY and CDR2 FYNNEI. There are 14 residues in the CDR3. Deletions cut 10 bases from V and 0 bases from J, with 13 bases between. This CDR3 reads CATRGGNSNQPQHF. The DNA of the CDR3 is TGTGCCACCAGAGGCGGAAATAGCAATCAGCCCCAGCATTTT.

This clonotype qualifies as medium-sized. This beta chain is a stray sequence in a library constructed for alpha chains; its clone size is not meaningful. V is TRBV7-3 and J is TRBJ2-3, with TRBD2 identical over 10 bases. Germline lookup yields CDR1 SGHTA and CDR2 FQGTGA. Losses at the gene ends were 0 bases for V and 2 bases for J; bases not matched to a gene: 5. The CDR3 spans 17 residues. The CDR3 loop is CASSLTSGGRNTDTQYF. The DNA of the CDR3 is TGTGCCAGCAGCTTAACTAGCGGGGGGAGAAACACAGATACGCAGTATTTT.

This clonotype was seen at least ten times. In a library made to pick up alpha chains, this beta chain is a stray read with a size that means little. The chain has TRBV7-2 and TRBJ2-6; no firm D call. V was cut by 4 bases and J by 4 bases, with 8 bases left in between. This CDR3 region has 14 residues. Looked up from germline, CDR1 is SGHTA and CDR2 is FQGNSA. CDR3 region: CASSYPSGANVLTF. Here the CDR3 DNA reads TGTGCCAGCAGCTATCCGTCCGGGGCCAACGTCCTGACTTTC.

This clonotype is labeled medium-sized. Found in a library prepared for alpha chains, this beta chain is an off-target read, and its abundance has little meaning. The J gene is TRBJ2-5, the V gene TRBV29-1; 7 positions agree with TRBD2. V lost 4 bases, J lost 2 bases, and 7 bases stayed unmatched. This CDR3 spans 14 amino acids. CDR1 is SQVTM, CDR2 ANQGSEA, per germline. The CDR3 is CSVGYGGGQETQYF. For the CDR3, the DNA is TGCAGCGTTGGGTACGGCGGGGGTCAAGAGACCCAGTACTTC.

Details on this clonotype: This beta chain is an unintended read in a library built for alpha chains; its size means little. This chain uses TRBV27 with TRBJ2-6; D is unresolved. Germline V lookup: CDR1 MNHEY, CDR2 SMNVEV (reference sequence). This CDR3 has 13 residues. V dropped 6 bases and J dropped 1 base, with 4 bases sitting between them. CDR3 amino acids: CASSLSGANVLTF. The CDR3 region has the DNA TGTGCCAGCAGCCTATCTGGGGCCAACGTCCTGACTTTC.

This clonotype is deemed medium-sized. This beta chain is a stray read from a library made for alpha chains; its abundance is not meaningful. V and J are TRBV5-1 and TRBJ1-4, with a tentative D call TRBD1 (6 bases). The germline CDR1 and CDR2 sequences are SGHRS and YFSETQ. CDR3 length: 14 residues. Trimming cost V 4 bases and J 8 bases, with 15 bases left between them. CDR3 DNA sequence: TGCGCCAGCAGCAGGGCCGGGACAAACGAAAAACTGTTTTTT. As protein: CASSRAGTNEKLFF.

This clonotype was counted ten times or more. The library was built for alpha chains, so this beta chain is an off-target read and its size means little. The chain carries TRBV4-1 and TRBJ1-5; no clear D gene. V shed 1 base and J shed 1 base, with 11 bases lying between them. The germline V gene has CDR1 MGHRA and CDR2 YSYEKL. The CDR3 has 16 amino acids. CDR3 nucleotide sequence: TGCGCCAGCAGCCAAGTCCCCGGACGGAGCAATCAGCCCCAGCATTTT. Translating it yields CASSQVPGRSNQPQHF.

This clonotype ranks as medium-sized. Being off target in a library aimed at alpha chains, this beta chain has a size of little meaning. The chain combines TRBV9 with TRBJ1-2; 7 bases agree with TRBD1. CDR3 length: 15 amino acids. J gave up 8 bases and V 4 bases, and 14 bases lay outside the gene matches. Looked up from germline, CDR1 is SGDLS and CDR2 is YYNGEE. The CDR3 reads CASSSGTVTIGGYTF. CDR3 nucleotides: TGTGCCAGCAGCTCCGGGACAGTGACCATTGGGGGCTACACCTTC.

This clonotype was counted only a few times. Since it is a stray read in a library aimed at alpha chains, this beta chain has a size that is not meaningful. This sequence joins TRBV20-1 and TRBJ2-3, with D possibly TRBD2 on 7 matching bases. CDR1 and CDR2 (germline): DFQATT, SNEGSKA (reference sequence). The CDR3 contains 13 residues. V was clipped by 2 bases and J by 5 bases, with 11 bases between them. CDR3 coding DNA: TGCAGTGCTAGACGGGGGGCTATAGATACGCAGTATTTT. It is translated as CSARRGAIDTQYF.

By proportion, this clonotype is medium-sized. Because this beta chain is a stray read in a library intended to capture alpha chains, its abundance should not be given much weight. The CDR3 region has the DNA TGTGCCAGCAGTGTTGACAGTTTCTCCTATAATTCACCCCTCCACTTT. This encodes CASSVDSFSYNSPLHF. The rearrangement uses TRBV2 and TRBJ1-6; maybe TRBD1 (5 bases). The CDR3 loop spans 16 amino acids. The germline gives CDR1 SNHLY, CDR2 FYNNEI. V lost 4 bases and J lost 0, with 10 bases in between.

This clonotype was observed at least ten times. This beta chain is a stray sequence in a library constructed for alpha chains; its clone size is not meaningful. The rearrangement joins TRBV7-9 to TRBJ1-1; no clear D. This CDR3 comprises 12 residues. V lost 1 base, J lost 6 bases, and 6 bases lay in between. Germline V gene sequence: CDR1 SEHNR, CDR2 FQNEAQ (reference sequence). This chain's CDR3 is CASSLGPAEAFF. Here the CDR3 DNA reads TGTGCCAGCAGCTTAGGCCCCGCTGAAGCTTTCTTT.

This clonotype qualifies as medium-sized. Little can be read into the size of this beta chain, an off-target read in a library designed for alpha chains. The chain employs TRBV6-5 and TRBJ2-3; 9 bases agree with TRBD1. The CDR3 has 15 residues. Germline assignment: CDR1 MNHEY and CDR2 SVGAGI. V gave up 0 bases and J gave up 6 bases; unmatched junction bases: 4. CDR3 nucleotide sequence: TGTGCCAGCAGTTACTCCCGGGACAGGGTGGATACGCAGTATTTT. Protein product: CASSYSRDRVDTQYF.

By proportion, this clonotype is medium-sized. Within a library made for alpha chains, this beta chain is off target, and its count is uninformative. J is TRBJ2-6 and V is TRBV12-3 or TRBV12-4, with D uncertain. The CDR3 extends over 13 amino acids. Deletions cut 3 bases from V and 2 bases from J, with 2 bases between. The CDR3 bases are TGTGCCAGCAGTTTCCCTGGGGCCAACGTCCTGACTTTC. Its protein is CASSFPGANVLTF.

This clonotype is labeled as medium-sized. For a library built for alpha chains, this beta chain is a stray read; little rests on its size. V is TRBV28 and J is TRBJ1-2, with D possibly being TRBD1 (6 bases). The CDR3 extends over 14 amino acids. Per germline, CDR1 MDHEN and CDR2 SYDVKM. The V gene lost 5 bases and the J gene lost 6 bases, with 16 bases spanning the gap. The CDR3 DNA reads TGTGCCAGCAGTCCACCACTACGACAGGATGGCTACACCTTC. Protein: CASSPPLRQDGYTF.

By share, this clonotype counts as medium-sized. Little can be read into the size of this beta chain, an off-target read in a library designed for alpha chains. V usage is TRBV11-1 and J usage is TRBJ2-7, with TRBD1 matching 9 bases. Germline V CDR1 and CDR2: SGHAT, FQDESV (reference sequence). The CDR3 loop spans 17 amino acids. Trimming took 4 bases from V and 0 from J; bases not matched to a gene: 10. The CDR3 coding sequence is TGTGCCAGCAGCTGGCCGTTGGGGACAGGGTTCTCCTACGAGCAGTACTTC. This sequence encodes CASSWPLGTGFSYEQYF.

This clonotype was observed a handful of times. Within a library made for alpha chains, this beta chain is off target, and its count is uninformative. The chain couples TRBV29-1 to TRBJ2-1, with a weak D call TRBD2 (5 bases). Germline V gene sequence: CDR1 SQVTM, CDR2 ANQGSEA. V lost 0 bases and J lost 15, with 12 bases in between. This CDR3 contains 11 residues. The CDR3: CSVEESLARFF. The CDR3, as DNA: TGCAGCGTTGAAGAATCGCTAGCACGGTTCTTC.

By share, this clonotype ranks as medium-sized. The size of this beta chain means little, since it is a stray read in a library made for alpha chains. CDR3 sequence reads: CASSFQTGELFF. The CDR3 bases are TGTGCCAGCAGCTTCCAGACCGGGGAGCTGTTTTTT. The rearrangement uses TRBV5-6 and TRBJ2-2; the D is unclear. CDR1 is SGHDT and CDR2 is YYEEEE in the germline V gene. Between the trimmed V and J ends, which lost 2 bases and 5 bases, there was a span of 4 bases. This CDR3 has 12 residues. Full variable domain (missing parts from reference TRBV5-6 and TRBJ2-2): DAGVTQSPTHLIKTRGQQVTLRCSPKSGHDTVSWYQQALGQGPQFIFQYYEEEERQRGNFPDRFSGHQFPNYSSELNVNALLLGDSALYLCASSFQTGELFFGEGSRLTVL.

Judged by abundance, this clonotype is medium-sized. Being off target in a library aimed at alpha chains, this beta chain has a size of little meaning. The chain has TRBV6-2 or TRBV6-3 and TRBJ1-2, with 9 bases identical to TRBD1. Trimming removed 4 bases from V and 4 bases from J; junction bases left unmatched: 10. The CDR3 totals 16 residues. Germline values: CDR1 MNHEY, CDR2 SVGEGT. The CDR3 DNA is TGTGCCAGCAGTTCCACCGCGACAGGGGGAAGCTATGGCTACACCTTC. As protein: CASSSTATGGSYGYTF.

This clonotype was counted at least ten times. An end of the junction does not agree with germline; a read error may underlie this. As an off-target read in a library built for alpha chains, this beta chain has a frequency of little significance. The chain employs TRBV5-1 and TRBJ2-1; perhaps TRBD1 as D (5 bases). The germline CDR1 and CDR2 sequences are SGHRS and YFSETQ. This CDR3 has 14 residues. CDR3 coding DNA: TGCGCCAGCAGGTTGGGGCCGGCGTACAATGAGCAGTTCTTC. It translates to CASRLGPAYNEQFF.

By its share, this clonotype is medium-sized. This beta chain represents an off-target read in a library built for alpha chains; its size is of limited meaning. The chain carries TRBV6-5 and TRBJ1-1, with 7 bases fitting TRBD1. The CDR3 has 12 amino acids. Trimming at V came to 6 bases and at J to 6 bases, leaving 4 bases not matched to a gene. Germline CDR1 reads MNHEY; CDR2 reads SVGAGI. For the CDR3, the DNA is TGTGCCAGCAGAAGGGGGCAGGCTGAAGCTTTCTTT. It encodes CASRRGQAEAFF.

This clonotype has only a few counts. In a library made to pick up alpha chains, this beta chain is a stray read with a size that means little. The chain employs TRBV19 and TRBJ1-2; no clear D gene. The CDR3 contains 15 residues. Germline CDR1 is LNHDA and CDR2 is SQIVND (reference sequence). V lost 3 bases, J lost 3 bases, and 14 bases lay in between. The CDR3 reads CASSMGLATYYGYTF. In DNA, the CDR3 is TGTGCCAGTAGTATGGGGTTGGCGACCTACTATGGCTACACCTTC.

About this clonotype: An end of the junction does not agree with germline; a read error may underlie this. This beta chain is an off-target read within a library intended for alpha chains, so its frequency means little. The CDR3 here is CASSPLQGTEGF. The CDR3 DNA is TGTGCCAGCTCGCCCCTACAGGGAACGGAGGGCTTC. The chain links TRBV18 to TRBJ2-5; D tentatively fits TRBD1 or TRBD2 (6 bases each). Germline values: CDR1 KGHSH, CDR2 LQKENI. The CDR3 contains 12 residues.

This clonotype was counted at least ten times. This beta chain appears as a stray read in a library generated for alpha chains; its size is not informative. The CDR3 loop is CASNPRLVGDTQYF. In DNA form, the CDR3 reads TGTGCCAGCAACCCCCGGCTAGTCGGAGATACGCAGTATTTT. The rearrangement links TRBV2 to TRBJ2-3; D uncertain. Germline CDR1 reads SNHLY; CDR2 reads FYNNEI. The CDR3 covers 14 residues. With 7 bases removed from V and 5 bases from J, the gap between germline ends came to 16 bases.

Relative to its sample, this clonotype is medium-sized. The library was designed around alpha chains, so this beta chain is a stray read whose abundance carries little weight. The chain recombines TRBV20-1 with TRBJ2-6, with unresolved D. CDR1 DFQATT and CDR2 SNEGSKA come from the germline V gene (reference sequence). This CDR3 has 15 residues. V was cut by 3 bases and J by 0 bases, with 9 bases left in between. CDR3 protein: CSARDRFSGANVLTF. The CDR3 region has the DNA TGCAGTGCTAGGGATCGGTTCTCTGGGGCCAACGTCCTGACTTTC.

About this clonotype itself: Since the library was made to target alpha chains, this beta chain is a stray read and its abundance is not meaningful. The chain links TRBV10-2 to TRBJ2-1; TRBD1 matches at 8 bases. In germline, CDR1 is WSHSY, CDR2 SAAADI. CDR3 length equals 13 residues. Losses at the gene ends were 8 bases for V and 8 bases for J; bases not matched to a gene: 8. The CDR3 region has the DNA TGCGCCAGCCGGACAGGGTATATCGATGAGCAGTTCTTC. Its translation: CASRTGYIDEQFF.

With respect to this clonotype: Since the library was made to target alpha chains, this beta chain is a stray read and its abundance is not meaningful. V usage is TRBV6-2 or TRBV6-3 and J usage is TRBJ2-3; 12 positions agree with TRBD2. CDR1 MNHEY and CDR2 SVGEGT come from the germline V gene. J lost 2 bases, V lost 7 bases, and 10 bases had no gene match. The CDR3 is 17 residues long. CDR3 DNA sequence: TGTGCCAGCATCGCGGGACTAGCGGGCGTGTACACAGATACGCAGTATTTT. Translating it yields CASIAGLAGVYTDTQYF.